The 11 T cell receptor beta chains in this list originate from one sample, sequenced in a study of shared clonotypes between healthy human individuals. Assay used: immunoSEQ multiplex PCR; TCRdb lists only in-frame clones, some missing. Of 650,000 to 750,000 clones in the sample, about 78% were seen once. Sequenced sample: memory CD4+ T cells sorted from blood. Subset given: CD45RA-negative fraction. Receptors were obtained from a woman in her twenties or thirties in good health.

The chain combines TRBV6-6 with TRBJ2-2; 10 bases are a match to TRBD1. The trim removed 0 bases at V and 5 bases at J, leaving 3 bases unmatched. The CDR3 runs 16 residues. CDR1 is MNHNY and CDR2 is SVGAGI in the germline V gene (reference sequence). CDR3 in amino acids: CASSYSGTGVTGELFF. The CDR3 DNA reads as TGTGCCAGCAGTTACTCCGGGACAGGGGTGACCGGGGAGCTGTTTTTT.

The chain is built from TRBV7-9 and TRBJ2-7, with a weak D call TRBD1 (6 bases). The germline CDR1 and CDR2 sequences are SEHNR and FQNEAQ (reference sequence). This CDR3 has 14 amino acids. Trimming stripped 5 bases from V and 2 bases from J, with 13 bases between. CDR3 DNA: TGTGCCAGCAGCCCGCAGGGGCCGACCTACGAGCAGTACTTC. It encodes CASSPQGPTYEQYF.

The chain couples TRBV5-4 to TRBJ2-5, with 10 bases lining up with TRBD1. Trimming removed 3 bases from V and 3 bases from J; junction bases left unmatched: 8. CDR1 and CDR2 (germline): SGHNT, YYREEE (reference sequence). This CDR3 has 16 amino acids. The CDR3 coding sequence is TGTGCCAGCAGCTCAGCTTGGACAGGGGGGAAAGAGACCCAGTACTTC. It encodes CASSSAWTGGKETQYF.

The chain joins TRBV5-1 to TRBJ2-5; D possibly corresponds to TRBD1 (5 bases). Between the trimmed V and J ends, which lost 0 bases and 2 bases, there was a span of 11 bases. CDR1 is SGHRS, CDR2 YFSETQ, per germline. The CDR3 runs 15 residues. Here the CDR3 DNA reads TGCGCCAGCAGCTTGGCCCCCGACAGACAAGAGACCCAGTACTTC. Encoded protein: CASSLAPDRQETQYF.

With regard to this clone: The sample holds other DNA sequences that translate to the same CDR3. The chain links TRBV27 to TRBJ2-7, with D perhaps TRBD1 (6 bases). Germline assignment: CDR1 MNHEY and CDR2 SMNVEV (reference sequence). This CDR3 has 11 amino acids. V gave up 6 bases and J gave up 6 bases, with 9 bases separating them. In DNA, the CDR3 is TGTGCCAGCAGCCAGGGGCTCGAGCAGTACTTC. It codes for CASSQGLEQYF.

As regards this clone: The same CDR3 arises from other DNA sequences in this sample as well. This chain links TRBV11-2 with TRBJ1-2; tentative D call: TRBD1 (5 bases). V was cut by 3 bases and J by 7 bases, with 6 bases left in between. CDR1 is SGHAT, CDR2 FQNNGV, per germline. The CDR3 has 11 amino acids. In DNA form, the CDR3 reads TGTGCCAGCAGCTTTAGGGGTGGCTACACCTTC. Amino acids: CASSFRGGYTF.

The chain uses TRBV10-3 and TRBJ1-3, with D hard to call. The CDR3 extends over 14 amino acids. Germline V gene sequence: CDR1 ENHRY, CDR2 SYGVKD. Trimming cost V 8 bases and J 8 bases, with 19 bases left between them. Written as DNA, the CDR3 is TGTGCCATCGAAGAGGGCGGAATGGCAGACACCATATATTTT. Translating gives CAIEEGGMADTIYF.

The DNA for the CDR3 is TGTGCCTGGAGACCGGGGTTAGGTGAAGCTTTCTTT. It yields the protein CAWRPGLGEAFF. The rearrangement joins TRBV30 to TRBJ1-1, with no clear D. In germline, CDR1 is GTSNPN, CDR2 SVGIG (reference sequence). CDR3 length: 12 amino acids. Trimming left V 3 bases short and J 7 bases short, with 12 bases between. Variable domain in full (rest from reference TRBV30 and TRBJ1-1): SQTIHQWPATLVQPVGSPLSLECTVEGTSNPNLYWYRQAAGRGLQLLFYSVGIGQISSEVPQNLSASRPQDRQFILSSKKLLLSDSGFYLCAWRPGLGEAFFGQGTRLTVV.

The CDR3 reads CASVLNGGAGELFF. Here the CDR3 DNA reads TGCGCCAGCGTCTTGAACGGGGGGGCCGGGGAGCTGTTTTTT. The rearrangement links TRBV5-1 to TRBJ2-2, with TRBD2 matching over 8 bases. The CDR3 sequence is 14 residues long. J gave up 6 bases and V 7 bases, and 8 bases lay outside the gene matches. Germline V CDR1 and CDR2: SGHRS, YFSETQ. The full variable domain, rest sourced from reference TRBV5-1 and TRBJ2-2, is KAGVTQTPRYLIKTRGQQVTLSCSPISGHRSVSWYQQTPGQGLQFLFEYFSETQRNKGNFPGRFSGRQFSNSRSEMNVSTLELGDSALYLCASVLNGGAGELFFGEGSRLTVL.

This clone was seen a single time. J is TRBJ2-5 and V is TRBV5-4; a possible D gene is TRBD2 (5 bases). The length of the CDR3 is 17 residues. Germline-derived CDR1 and CDR2 are SGHNT and YYREEE (reference sequence). V lost 0 bases to trimming and J lost 5 bases, with 20 bases between them. In nucleotides, the CDR3 is TGTGCCAGCAGCTTGGACCTCCCGAGGGCCGGGTTGGAGACCCAGTACTTC. Protein product: CASSLDLPRAGLETQYF.

This clone has more than one count but fewer than ten. The chain employs TRBV10-1 and TRBJ2-4; tentatively, D is TRBD2 (6 bases). Germline values: CDR1 WNHNN, CDR2 SYGVQD (reference sequence). The CDR3 extends over 15 amino acids. Between the trimmed V and J ends, which lost 0 bases and 2 bases, there was a span of 8 bases. The CDR3 nucleotides are TGCGCCAGCAGTGAGTCCAGCGGGCCCAAAAACATTCAGTACTTC. It is translated as CASSESSGPKNIQYF.